This T cell receptor beta chain comes out of a study of blood T cell repertoires in COVID-19. With 3 bases removed from V and 1 base from J, the gap between germline ends came to 9 bases. CDR1 and CDR2 (germline): SGHTA, FQGTGA. The CDR3 runs to 14 residues. A remark on this clone: Other DNA sequences in the sample encode the same CDR3.

Libraries were prepared by immunoSEQ multiplex PCR; TCRdb keeps only in-frame clonotypes and omits some of them. The sample lists almost 350,000 clones; roughly nine tenths were seen once. The sample consisted of peripheral blood. The clonotype comes from an older woman with COVID-19, enrolled during active disease. The chain uses TRBV7-3 and TRBJ1-1; perhaps TRBD1 as D (6 bases). The CDR3 sequence is CASSFTGRNTEAFF. For the CDR3, the DNA is TGTGCCAGCAGCTTCACAGGGAGGAACACTGAAGCTTTCTTT.